The following is a TCR beta chain sequence with its context. RNA, at about 0.5 to 1 ug, was reverse transcribed with random hexamers. immunoSEQ multiplex PCR amplified TCR beta CDR3 across 54 Vbeta, 13 Jbeta. TCRdb reprocessed the immunoSEQ multiplex PCR reads via MiXCR and lists one record per CDR3 protein. The data show approximately 120,000 distinct CDR3 sequences, with around 94% seen just once and roughly 0.087% held by the top ten. CD8+ and CD4+ T cells from blood underwent TCR beta sequencing. Negative isolation was applied to CD8+ and CD4+ T cells, and FACS enrichment was applied to TEMRA cells. This record comes from a study of CD8 T cells in Susac syndrome. The V gene end was trimmed by 9 bases and the J gene end by 9 bases; junction bases not matched to a gene: 10. The germline V gene encodes CDR1 LNHNV and CDR2 YYDKDF (reference sequence). CDR3 length equals 14 residues.

The sequencing sample was made of CD4+ T cells from PBMCs. The sequence came from a human donor in good health. J is TRBJ1-5 and V is TRBV15, with TRBD1 matching over 11 bases. The CDR3 DNA is TGTGCCACGAGGACGGACAGGGGGCTTCGGCCCCAGCATTTT. It yields the protein CATRTDRGLRPQHF.